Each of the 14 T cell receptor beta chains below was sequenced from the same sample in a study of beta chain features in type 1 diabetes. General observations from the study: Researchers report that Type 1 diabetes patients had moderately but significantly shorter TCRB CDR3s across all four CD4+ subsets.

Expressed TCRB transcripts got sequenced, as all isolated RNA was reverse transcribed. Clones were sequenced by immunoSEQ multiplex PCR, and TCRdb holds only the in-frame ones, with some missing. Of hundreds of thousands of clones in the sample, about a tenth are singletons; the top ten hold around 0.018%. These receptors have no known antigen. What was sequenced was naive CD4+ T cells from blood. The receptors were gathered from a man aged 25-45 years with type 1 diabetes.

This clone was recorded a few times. CDR3 region: CAWSLGINQPQHF. The CDR3 nucleotides read TGTGCCTGGAGTCTGGGCATCAATCAGCCCCAGCATTTT. The V call is TRBV30, the J call TRBJ1-5, with D uncertain. Trimming cost V 2 bases and J 3 bases, with 8 bases left between them. There are 13 residues in the CDR3. Per germline, CDR1 GTSNPN and CDR2 SVGIG (reference sequence).

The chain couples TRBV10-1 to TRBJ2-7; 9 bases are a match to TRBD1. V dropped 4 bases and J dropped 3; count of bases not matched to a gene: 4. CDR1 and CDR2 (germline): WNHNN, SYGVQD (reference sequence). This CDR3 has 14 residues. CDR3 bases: TGCGCCAGCAGTGTGGACAGGGGTATCTACGAGCAGTACTTC. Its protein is CASSVDRGIYEQYF.

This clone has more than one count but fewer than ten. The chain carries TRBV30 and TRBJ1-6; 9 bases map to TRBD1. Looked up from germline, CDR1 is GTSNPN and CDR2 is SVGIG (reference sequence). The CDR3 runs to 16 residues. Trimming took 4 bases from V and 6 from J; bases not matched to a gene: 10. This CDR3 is CAWTLTGGVGNSPLHF. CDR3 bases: TGTGCCTGGACCTTGACAGGGGGAGTTGGTAATTCACCCCTCCACTTT.

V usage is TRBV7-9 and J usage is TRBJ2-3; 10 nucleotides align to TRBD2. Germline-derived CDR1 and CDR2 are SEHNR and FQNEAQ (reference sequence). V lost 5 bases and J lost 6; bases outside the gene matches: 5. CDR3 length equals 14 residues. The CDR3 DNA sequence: TGTGCCAGCAGCCCGGGACTAGCGCAGGATACGCAGTATTTT. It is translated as CASSPGLAQDTQYF.

CDR3 residues: CASSRATSGGTVEQFF. The CDR3 bases are TGCGCCAGCAGCCGCGCGACTAGCGGGGGGACAGTAGAGCAGTTCTTC. This rearrangement joins TRBV4-1 to TRBJ2-1; 13 bases are a match to TRBD2. The V and J ends lost 4 bases and 10 bases, in that order; junction bases with no gene match: 10. Germline CDR1 and CDR2: MGHRA and YSYEKL. The CDR3 spans 16 residues.

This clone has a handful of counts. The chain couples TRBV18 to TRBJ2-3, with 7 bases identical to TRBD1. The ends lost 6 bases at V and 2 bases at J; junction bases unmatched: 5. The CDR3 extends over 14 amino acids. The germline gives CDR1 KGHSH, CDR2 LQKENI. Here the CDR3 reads CASSRTGYTDTQYF. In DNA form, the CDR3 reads TGTGCCAGCTCGCGGACAGGATACACAGATACGCAGTATTTT. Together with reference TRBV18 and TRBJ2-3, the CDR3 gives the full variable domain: NAGVMQNPRHLVRRRGQEARLRCSPMKGHSHVYWYRQLPEEGLKFMVYLQKENIIDESGMPKERFSAEFPKEGPSILRIQQVVRGDSAAYFCASSRTGYTDTQYFGPGTRLTVL.

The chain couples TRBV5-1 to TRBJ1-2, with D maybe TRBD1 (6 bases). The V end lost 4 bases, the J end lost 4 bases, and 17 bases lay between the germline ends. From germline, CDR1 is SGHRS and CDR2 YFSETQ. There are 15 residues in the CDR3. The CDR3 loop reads CASSPRQDKGYGYTF. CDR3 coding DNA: TGCGCCAGCAGCCCGCGACAGGATAAGGGCTATGGCTACACCTTC.

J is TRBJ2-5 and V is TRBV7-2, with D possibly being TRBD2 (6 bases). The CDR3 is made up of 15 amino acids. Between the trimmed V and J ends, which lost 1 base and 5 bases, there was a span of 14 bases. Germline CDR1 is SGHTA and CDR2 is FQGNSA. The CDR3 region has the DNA TGTGCCAGCAGCTTAGTTGGCAGGGCGGGGGAGACCCAGTACTTC. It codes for CASSLVGRAGETQYF. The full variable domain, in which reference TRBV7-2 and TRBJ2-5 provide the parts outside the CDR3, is GAGVSQSPSNKVTEKGKDVELRCDPISGHTALYWYRQSLGQGLEFLIYFQGNSAPDKSGLPSDRFSAERTGGSVSTLTIQRTQQEDSAVYLCASSLVGRAGETQYFGPGTRLLVL.

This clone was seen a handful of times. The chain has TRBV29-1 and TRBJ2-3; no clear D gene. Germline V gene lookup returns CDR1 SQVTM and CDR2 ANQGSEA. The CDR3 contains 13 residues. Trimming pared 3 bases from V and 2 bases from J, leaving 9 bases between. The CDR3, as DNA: TGCAGCGTTGAGCACTACCCCACAGATACGCAGTATTTT. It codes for CSVEHYPTDTQYF.

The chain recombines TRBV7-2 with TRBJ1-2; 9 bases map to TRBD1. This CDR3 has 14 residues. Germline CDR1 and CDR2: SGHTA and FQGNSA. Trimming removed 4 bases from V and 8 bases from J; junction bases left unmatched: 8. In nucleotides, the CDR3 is TGTGCCAGCAGCTCGAGACAGGGGGTGAGCGGCTACACCTTC. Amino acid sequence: CASSSRQGVSGYTF.

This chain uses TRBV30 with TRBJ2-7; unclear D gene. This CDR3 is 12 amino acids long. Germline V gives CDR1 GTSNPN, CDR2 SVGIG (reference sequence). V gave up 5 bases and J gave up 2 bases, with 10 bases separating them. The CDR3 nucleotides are TGTGCCTGGGGCGAAGGAGCCTACGAGCAGTACTTC. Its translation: CAWGEGAYEQYF.

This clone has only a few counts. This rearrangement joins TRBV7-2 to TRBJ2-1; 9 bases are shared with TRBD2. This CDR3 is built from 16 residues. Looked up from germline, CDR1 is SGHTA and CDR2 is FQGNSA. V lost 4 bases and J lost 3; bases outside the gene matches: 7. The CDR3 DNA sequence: TGTGCCAGCAGCTCACGGCCAGCGGGGGGCTACAATGAGCAGTTCTTC. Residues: CASSSRPAGGYNEQFF.

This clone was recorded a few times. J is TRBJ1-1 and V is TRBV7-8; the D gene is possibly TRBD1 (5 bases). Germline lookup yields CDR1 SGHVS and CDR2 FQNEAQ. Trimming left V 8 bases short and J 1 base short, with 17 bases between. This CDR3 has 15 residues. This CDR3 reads CASLLGALENTEAFF. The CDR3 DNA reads TGTGCCAGCCTTCTAGGGGCCCTGGAGAACACTGAAGCTTTCTTT. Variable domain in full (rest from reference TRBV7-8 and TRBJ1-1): GAGVSQSPRYKVAKRGQDVALRCDPISGHVSLFWYQQALGQGPEFLTYFQNEAQLDKSGLPSDRFFAERPEGSVSTLKIQRTQQEDSAVYLCASLLGALENTEAFFGQGTRLTVV.

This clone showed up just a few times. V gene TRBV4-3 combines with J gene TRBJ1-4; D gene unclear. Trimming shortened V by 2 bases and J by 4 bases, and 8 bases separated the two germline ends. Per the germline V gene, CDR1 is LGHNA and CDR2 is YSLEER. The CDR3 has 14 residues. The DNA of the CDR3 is TGCGCCAGCAGCCAACCGGGAGTTAATGAAAAACTGTTTTTT. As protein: CASSQPGVNEKLFF.